This T cell receptor (beta chain) was recovered during a study of cytomegalovirus exposure and HLA in healthy donors. Turning to the study itself: In a later analysis, it was reported that the roughly 120 validation repertoires had been produced on the same platform as the 500 to 850 repertoires belonging to the first cohort.

This CDR3 comprises 15 residues. V shed 2 bases, J shed 6 bases, and the junction held 5 bases outside the gene matches. Germline V gene sequence: CDR1 SGHTA, CDR2 FQGTGA. Study-level findings and limits: The TCR clusters that emerged in the first cohort tended, a later analysis found, to co-occur in the approximately 110 validation repertoires. Researchers reported that three CMV-associated chains were confirmed in vitro as CMV antigen-specific. Most TCR sequences were uncommon, yet certain public TCRs appeared in many donors.

For this clone: Its antigen is undetermined.

Produced via immunoSEQ multiplex PCR; TCRdb's table is partial and in-frame only. The table shows roughly 130,000 clones, with roughly 86% occurring only once. The clonotype comes from a man between 25 and 39 years old in good health and CMV-seronegative. The chain carries TRBV7-3 and TRBJ2-2; TRBD2 aligns across 8 bases. Sequencing was performed on PBMCs. This CDR3 reads CASSLEGTRPGELFF. The DNA of the CDR3 is TGTGCCAGCAGCTTAGAAGGGACTAGACCCGGGGAGCTGTTTTTT. The full variable domain, completed using reference TRBV7-3 and TRBJ2-2, is GAGVSQTPSNKVTEKGKYVELRCDPISGHTALYWYRQSLGQGPEFLIYFQGTGAADDSGLPNDRFFAVRPEGSVSTLKIQRTERGDSAVYLCASSLEGTRPGELFFGEGSRLTVL.